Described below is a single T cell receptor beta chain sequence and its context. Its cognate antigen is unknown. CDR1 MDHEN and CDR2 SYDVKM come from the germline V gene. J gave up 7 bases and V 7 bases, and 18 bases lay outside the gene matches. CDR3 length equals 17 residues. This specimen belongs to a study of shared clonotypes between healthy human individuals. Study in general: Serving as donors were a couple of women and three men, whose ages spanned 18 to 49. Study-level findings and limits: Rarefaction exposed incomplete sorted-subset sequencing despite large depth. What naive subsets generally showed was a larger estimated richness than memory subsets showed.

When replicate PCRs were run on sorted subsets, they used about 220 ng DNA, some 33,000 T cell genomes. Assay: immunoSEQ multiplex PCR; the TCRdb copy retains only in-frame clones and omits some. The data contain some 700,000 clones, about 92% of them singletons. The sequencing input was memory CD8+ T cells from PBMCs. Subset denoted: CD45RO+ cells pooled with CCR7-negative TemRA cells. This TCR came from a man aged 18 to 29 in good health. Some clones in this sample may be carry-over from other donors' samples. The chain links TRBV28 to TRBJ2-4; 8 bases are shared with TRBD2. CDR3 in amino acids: CASTQRSTSARGNIQYF. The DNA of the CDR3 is TGTGCCAGCACCCAACGGTCGACTAGCGCAAGGGGGAACATTCAGTACTTC.